The 21 T cell receptor beta chains in this list originate from one sample, sequenced in a study of cytomegalovirus exposure and HLA in healthy donors. Only in-frame clones appear in the TCRdb table, and some are missing; sequencing was by immunoSEQ multiplex PCR. The repertoire holds 98,000 or so clones, with under 85% as singletons. Sequencing was done on a sample of PBMCs. These receptors were obtained from a woman aged 18-35 years in good health and CMV-seronegative.

As for this clone: Relative to the germline gene, one junction end is altered; a read error may explain this. The chain couples TRBV27 to TRBJ2-3; D is possibly TRBD2 (6 bases). Germline loops: CDR1 MNHEY, CDR2 SMNVEV (reference sequence). The CDR3 runs to 13 residues. CDR3 protein: CASSFGGSSGYSF. The CDR3 DNA follows: TGTGCCAGCAGTTTTGGGGGTTCAAGCGGGTACTCATTT.

The chain is built from TRBV29-1 and TRBJ2-7, with TRBD1 matching 7 bases. The trim removed 3 bases at V and 3 bases at J, leaving 5 bases unmatched. The CDR3 sequence is 13 residues long. Germline V gives CDR1 SQVTM, CDR2 ANQGSEA. As DNA, the CDR3 is TGCAGCGTTGAGTCCGACAGGGACTACGAGCAGTACTTC. This encodes CSVESDRDYEQYF.

The CDR3 DNA follows: TGTGCCTGGAGTGTAGGGGGTCCGGATGAAAAACTGTTTTTT. Amino acid sequence: CAWSVGGPDEKLFF. V usage is TRBV30 and J usage is TRBJ1-4; D perhaps matches TRBD1 (6 bases). This CDR3 contains 14 residues. V was pared by 0 bases and J by 6 bases, with 11 bases between. CDR1 GTSNPN and CDR2 SVGIG come from the germline V gene (reference sequence).

V is TRBV4-2 and J is TRBJ1-5, with 7 bases that match TRBD1. Losses at the gene ends were 0 bases for V and 2 bases for J; bases not matched to a gene: 7. CDR1 and CDR2 (germline): LGHNA, YNFKEQ. The CDR3 spans 17 residues. CDR3 residues: CASSQEGRQGGNQPQHF. DNA for the CDR3: TGTGCCAGCAGCCAAGAAGGGCGCCAGGGGGGCAATCAGCCCCAGCATTTT.

The chain recombines TRBV28 with TRBJ1-1; TRBD1 matches 10 bases. V gave up 5 bases and J gave up 2 bases; unmatched junction bases: 5. Germline V gene data show CDR1 as MDHEN and CDR2 as SYDVKM. This CDR3 spans 15 amino acids. This CDR3 reads CASSNWTGGNTEAFF. CDR3 nucleotides: TGTGCCAGCAGTAATTGGACAGGGGGAAACACTGAAGCTTTCTTT.

The chain has TRBV10-3 and TRBJ2-7, with D possibly being TRBD1 (6 bases). Trimming removed 11 bases at V and 5 bases at J, with 16 bases between. Per germline, CDR1 ENHRY and CDR2 SYGVKD. The CDR3 has 12 amino acids. CDR3 nucleotide sequence: TGTGCCGGATCTACAGGGATGGACGAGCAGTACTTC. As protein: CAGSTGMDEQYF.

The V and J genes are TRBV19 and TRBJ2-7, with 7 nucleotides matching TRBD1. This CDR3 spans 13 amino acids. V was pared by 6 bases and J by 3 bases, with 5 bases of the junction left unmatched. Looked up from germline, CDR1 is LNHDA and CDR2 is SQIVND (reference sequence). CDR3 bases: TGTGCCAGTAGCCGGGACAGCTACTACGAGCAGTACTTC. Its protein is CASSRDSYYEQYF.

This chain uses TRBV2 with TRBJ2-1; 8 bases agree with TRBD2. The CDR3 spans 13 residues. J was trimmed by 7 bases and V by 8 bases; bases with no gene match: 7. Germline-derived CDR1 and CDR2 are SNHLY and FYNNEI. In DNA, the CDR3 is TGTGCCAGCTATCAGCGGGGGCAAAATGAGCAGTTCTTC. Amino acid sequence: CASYQRGQNEQFF. The entire variable domain, with the rest obtained from reference TRBV2 and TRBJ2-1, is as follows: EPEVTQTPSHQVTQMGQEVILRCVPISNHLYFYWYRQILGQKVEFLVSFYNNEISEKSEIFDDQFSVERPDGSNFTLKIRSTKLEDSAMYFCASYQRGQNEQFFGPGTRLTVL.

V gene TRBV2 combines with J gene TRBJ2-1; no firm D call. Deletions cut 4 bases from V and 0 bases from J, with 10 bases between. The CDR3 sequence is 15 residues long. From germline, CDR1 is SNHLY and CDR2 FYNNEI. CDR3 coding DNA: TGTGCCAGCAGTGTGCGACGGAGCTCCTACAATGAGCAGTTCTTC. It encodes CASSVRRSSYNEQFF.

The chain joins TRBV5-1 to TRBJ2-4; 10 bases map to TRBD2. Losses at the gene ends were 8 bases for V and 3 bases for J; bases not matched to a gene: 8. The length of the CDR3 is 15 residues. CDR1 is SGHRS, CDR2 YFSETQ, per germline. This CDR3 is CASKAGGGSKNIQYF. The CDR3 DNA sequence: TGCGCCAGTAAAGCGGGGGGGGGAAGCAAAAACATTCAGTACTTC.

This clone occurred a few times. V and J are TRBV2 and TRBJ1-5; no clear D. CDR1 and CDR2 (germline): SNHLY, FYNNEI. V lost 2 bases, J lost 5 bases, and 4 bases lay in between. This CDR3 is 12 amino acids long. This chain's CDR3 is CASSEPDQPQHF. The DNA of the CDR3 is TGTGCCAGCAGTGAACCGGATCAGCCCCAGCATTTT. Supplemented by reference TRBV2 and TRBJ1-5, the full variable domain reads EPEVTQTPSHQVTQMGQEVILRCVPISNHLYFYWYRQILGQKVEFLVSFYNNEISEKSEIFDDQFSVERPDGSNFTLKIRSTKLEDSAMYFCASSEPDQPQHFGDGTRLSIL.

V gene TRBV18 combines with J gene TRBJ1-1; D possibly corresponds to TRBD1 (5 bases). In germline, CDR1 is KGHSH, CDR2 LQKENI. CDR3 length: 14 residues. V lost 2 bases and J lost 1, with 8 bases in between. The CDR3 region is CASSPGGGNTEAFF. The CDR3 DNA sequence: TGTGCCAGCTCACCAGGGGGGGGGAACACTGAAGCTTTCTTT.

The chain has TRBV7-9 and TRBJ1-1; D is perhaps TRBD1 (6 bases). The germline CDR1 and CDR2 sequences are SEHNR and FQNEAQ (reference sequence). CDR3 length: 15 amino acids. The ends were cut back, 4 bases at V and 1 base at J, with 13 bases in the middle. CDR3 coding DNA: TGTGCCAGCAGCTACCTTCGGACAGCGAACACTGAAGCTTTCTTT. As protein: CASSYLRTANTEAFF.

The chain has TRBV2 and TRBJ2-6; perhaps TRBD2 as D (6 bases). Trimming shortened V by 6 bases and J by 1 base, and 19 bases separated the two germline ends. The CDR3 is 18 amino acids. The germline V gene has CDR1 SNHLY and CDR2 FYNNEI. The CDR3 sequence: CASSPPGELRSGANVLTF. CDR3 coding DNA: TGTGCCAGCAGCCCCCCGGGGGAACTTAGATCTGGGGCCAACGTCCTGACTTTC.

The chain has TRBV7-9 and TRBJ1-1; D remains unclear. Germline values: CDR1 SEHNR, CDR2 FQNEAQ (reference sequence). This CDR3 spans 13 amino acids. V lost 2 bases, J lost 4 bases, and 8 bases lay in between. The CDR3 nucleotides read TGTGCCAGCAGCTTACAACATGTCACTGAAGCTTTCTTT. Amino acids: CASSLQHVTEAFF.

V usage is TRBV9 and J usage is TRBJ2-3, with 7 positions matching TRBD2. The CDR3 is made up of 16 amino acids. V was pared by 2 bases and J by 3 bases, with 9 bases of the junction left unmatched. Germline values: CDR1 SGDLS, CDR2 YYNGEE. The CDR3 spells CASSVRGGGVTDTQYF. In DNA form, the CDR3 reads TGTGCCAGCAGCGTGCGGGGTGGGGGGGTGACAGATACGCAGTATTTT.

V gene TRBV4-1 combines with J gene TRBJ1-1, with 7 nucleotides matching TRBD1. Per the germline V gene, CDR1 is MGHRA and CDR2 is YSYEKL. The J segment lost 0 bases and the V segment lost 3 bases, leaving 7 bases of the junction unmatched. This CDR3 has 16 residues. CDR3 in amino acids: CASSQVQGYMNTEAFF. In DNA form, the CDR3 reads TGCGCCAGCAGCCAGGTACAGGGGTACATGAACACTGAAGCTTTCTTT.

The chain uses TRBV7-9 and TRBJ2-7; 9 nucleotides line up with TRBD2. This CDR3 region has 16 residues. V shed 3 bases and J 7 bases; nucleotides not matched to a gene: 13. Germline CDR1 is SEHNR and CDR2 is FQNEAQ (reference sequence). CDR3 nucleotides: TGTGCCAGCAGCTTTTCCGAGGGGATAGCGGGGGTGGAGCAGTACTTC. Translation: CASSFSEGIAGVEQYF.

The chain couples TRBV2 to TRBJ2-7; 15 bases match TRBD2. V was clipped by 7 bases and J by 4 bases; unmatched bases: 5. CDR1 is SNHLY, CDR2 FYNNEI, per germline. This CDR3 has 15 residues. The CDR3 bases are TGTGCCAGCATCGCCGGACTAGCGGGGGGGTACGAGCAGTACTTC. Its translation is CASIAGLAGGYEQYF. The whole variable domain, remainder taken from reference TRBV2 and TRBJ2-7, is EPEVTQTPSHQVTQMGQEVILRCVPISNHLYFYWYRQILGQKVEFLVSFYNNEISEKSEIFDDQFSVERPDGSNFTLKIRSTKLEDSAMYFCASIAGLAGGYEQYFGPGTRLTVT.

In its sample, this clone was seen once. The rearrangement uses TRBV16 and TRBJ1-2; a weak D match, TRBD1 (5 bases). The length of the CDR3 is 16 residues. Germline CDR1 reads KGHSY; CDR2 reads FQNENV. With 2 bases removed from V and 4 bases from J, the gap between germline ends came to 17 bases. The CDR3 coding sequence is TGTGCCAGCAGCCAAGCGAACATGGGCAGGGCCTATGGCTACACCTTC. Protein product: CASSQANMGRAYGYTF.

The genes are TRBV28 and TRBJ2-3, with D maybe TRBD1 (6 bases). V dropped 10 bases and J dropped 0 bases, with 20 bases sitting between them. The germline gives CDR1 MDHEN, CDR2 SYDVKM. CDR3 size: 16 residues. The CDR3 spells CATSPPTGSSTDTQYF. The CDR3 coding sequence is TGTGCCACCTCACCGCCGACAGGCTCTAGCACAGATACGCAGTATTTT.